The 3 T cell receptor beta chains reported below all come from one sample, sequenced in a study of cytomegalovirus exposure and HLA in healthy donors. Primers for the PCR totalled 60 Vbeta and 13 Jbeta. Assay: immunoSEQ multiplex PCR; the TCRdb copy retains only in-frame clones and omits some. The sample lists about 270,000 clones; roughly 70% were seen once. Sequenced: PBMCs. All receptors derive from a female donor in good health and CMV-seronegative.

This clone has only a few counts. This CDR3 reads CASSILERVEQPQHF. CDR3 DNA sequence: TGTGCCAGTAGTATACTAGAGAGGGTGGAACAGCCCCAGCATTTT. This chain uses TRBV19 with TRBJ1-5; D ambiguous. Trimming stripped 2 bases from V and 7 bases from J, with 15 bases between. Germline V gene sequence: CDR1 LNHDA, CDR2 SQIVND (reference sequence). This CDR3 has 15 residues.

In its sample, this clone was seen a few times. V gene TRBV28 combines with J gene TRBJ1-4; D call uncertain. The V end was cut by 2 bases, the J end by 8 bases, with 6 bases between. Germline loops: CDR1 MDHEN, CDR2 SYDVKM. CDR3 length: 12 residues. The CDR3 region is CASSLPGEKLFF. The DNA of the CDR3 is TGTGCCAGCAGTTTACCGGGGGAAAAACTGTTTTTT.

Points on this clone: The junction differs from germline at one of its ends, possibly a read error. The chain couples TRBV7-6 to TRBJ1-2; 7 bases match TRBD1. CDR1 SGHVS and CDR2 FNYEAQ come from the germline V gene. The CDR3 totals 14 residues. In nucleotides, the CDR3 is TGTGCCGGCAGCTCCCGACAGGGAAACTATGGCTACACCTTC. Its translation: CAGSSRQGNYGYTF.